Listed here are 2 T cell receptor beta chains from one sample, sequenced in a study of blood T cell repertoires in COVID-19. Clones were read by immunoSEQ multiplex PCR, and TCRdb kept only the in-frame ones, dropping some. Among more than 65,000 clones listed, roughly 91% were seen once. Sample: peripheral blood. The receptors originated from a man in his fifties with active COVID-19.

This clone came up once. As DNA, the CDR3 is TGCGCCAGCAGCCCCGACAGGGGGGGCGGCTACACCTTC. Protein product: CASSPDRGGGYTF. The chain combines TRBV5-1 with TRBJ1-2; 9 bases fit TRBD1. Trimming removed 4 bases from V and 8 bases from J; junction bases left unmatched: 6. CDR1 and CDR2 (germline): SGHRS, YFSETQ. The CDR3 spans 13 residues.

Ten or more counts support this clone. This rearrangement joins TRBV19 to TRBJ1-2, with TRBD1 matching over 9 bases. Germline V gene lookup returns CDR1 LNHDA and CDR2 SQIVND (reference sequence). V was clipped by 5 bases and J by 7 bases; unmatched bases: 11. The CDR3 totals 15 residues. CDR3 bases: TGTGCCAGTAGTCTCTCGGGACAGGGAGGTTTTGGCTACACCTTC. It specifies CASSLSGQGGFGYTF.